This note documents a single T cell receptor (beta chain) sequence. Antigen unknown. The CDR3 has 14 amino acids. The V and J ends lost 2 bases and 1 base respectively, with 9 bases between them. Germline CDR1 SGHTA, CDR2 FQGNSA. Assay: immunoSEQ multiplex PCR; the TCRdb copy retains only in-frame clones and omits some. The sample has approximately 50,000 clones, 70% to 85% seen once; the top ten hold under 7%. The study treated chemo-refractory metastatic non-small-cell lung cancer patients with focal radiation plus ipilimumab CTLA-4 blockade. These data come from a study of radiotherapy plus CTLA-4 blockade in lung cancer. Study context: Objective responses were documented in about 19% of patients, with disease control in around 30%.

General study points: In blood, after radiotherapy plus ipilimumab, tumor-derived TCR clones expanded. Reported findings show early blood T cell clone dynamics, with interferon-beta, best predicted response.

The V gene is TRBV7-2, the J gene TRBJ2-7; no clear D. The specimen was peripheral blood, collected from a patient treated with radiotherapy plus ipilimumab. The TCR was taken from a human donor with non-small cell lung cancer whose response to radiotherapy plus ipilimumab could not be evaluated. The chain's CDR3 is CASSLYDTSYEQYF. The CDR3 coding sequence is TGTGCCAGCAGCTTATACGACACATCCTACGAGCAGTACTTC. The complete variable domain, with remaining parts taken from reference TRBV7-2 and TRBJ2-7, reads GAGVSQSPSNKVTEKGKDVELRCDPISGHTALYWYRQSLGQGLEFLIYFQGNSAPDKSGLPSDRFSAERTGGSVSTLTIQRTQQEDSAVYLCASSLYDTSYEQYFGPGTRLTVT.